The rows below give T cell receptor beta chains drawn from one sample of a study of regulatory T cells in long-lasting Graves disease. TCRdb used MiXCR to reprocess the multiplex PCR reads, holding one entry per CDR3 protein. Seen here are 400,000 to 550,000 distinct CDR3 sequences, 16% observed once, and the top ten hold about 23%. These data were also filed under a second study, of T cells in Graves' hyperthyroidism and ophthalmopathy.

The sample here was peripheral blood mononuclear cells (PBMCs), taken at new diagnosis, from a patient treated with antithyroid drugs. The receptors were gathered from a young woman with Graves disease. Both conserved end residues are part of each CDR3. The D gene is left open where the match is weak. Size is stated for part of the rows, as once, few or many counts, or as a class when the clone is expanded.

v_call: TRBV7-8; j_call: TRBJ1-5; d_call: NA; clone_size: NA; cdr3_nt: TGTGCCGGCGGCGGGGGCAGGGTGGCGGGTCAGCCCCAGCATTTT; cdr3_aa: CAGGGGRVAGQPQHF
v_call: TRBV7-2; j_call: TRBJ1-2; d_call: NA; clone_size: many; cdr3_nt: TGTGCCAGCAGCTTAGGTCTGGTAGGGGCGGTTGGCTACACCTTC; cdr3_aa: CASSLGLVGAVGYTF
v_call: TRBV11-3; j_call: TRBJ2-7; d_call: NA; clone_size: many; cdr3_nt: TGTGCCAGCAGCTTAGTACCGGGACAATCCTACGAGCAGTACTTC; cdr3_aa: CASSLVPGQSYEQYF
v_call: TRBV12-3/TRBV12-4; j_call: TRBJ2-5; d_call: NA; clone_size: many; cdr3_nt: TGTGCCAGCAGTTTAACGGGACCCCAAGAGACCCAGTACTTC; cdr3_aa: CASSLTGPQETQYF
v_call: TRBV4-1; j_call: TRBJ2-7; d_call: NA; clone_size: few; cdr3_nt: TGCGCCAGCAGCCAAGTTGACGGGAACGAGCAGTACTTC; cdr3_aa: CASSQVDGNEQYF
v_call: TRBV2; j_call: TRBJ1-1; d_call: NA; clone_size: many; cdr3_nt: TGTGCCAGCACCCAAAATCTGGGTTCCCGAAACGGTGAAGCTTTCTTT; cdr3_aa: CASTQNLGSRNGEAFF
v_call: TRBV20-1; j_call: TRBJ2-3; d_call: TRBD2; clone_size: NA; cdr3_nt: TGCAGTGCTAATCTCCTAGCGGGAACAGATACGCAGTATTTT; cdr3_aa: CSANLLAGTDTQYF
v_call: TRBV20-1; j_call: TRBJ2-7; d_call: TRBD2; clone_size: few; cdr3_nt: TGCAGTGCACGCGGGAGCCGCGGCTGGGAGCAGTACTTC; cdr3_aa: CSARGSRGWEQYF
v_call: TRBV3-1; j_call: TRBJ2-2; d_call: NA; clone_size: few; cdr3_nt: TGTGCCAGCAGCCCTACAAACGAGTGGGTGGAGCTGTTTTTT; cdr3_aa: CASSPTNEWVELFF
v_call: TRBV18; j_call: TRBJ1-5; d_call: NA; clone_size: few; cdr3_nt: TGTGCCAGCGCCCAAAACAGGGACAATCAGCTCCAGCATTTT; cdr3_aa: CASAQNRDNQLQHF
v_call: TRBV7-7; j_call: TRBJ2-3; d_call: NA; clone_size: many; cdr3_nt: TGTGCTAGCAGCGCCGACCCACTAGGAGATACGCAGTATTTT; cdr3_aa: CASSADPLGDTQYF
v_call: TRBV6-1; j_call: TRBJ1-5; d_call: NA; clone_size: many; cdr3_nt: TGTGCCAGCGTTTTAGAGGCGCATCAGCCCCAGCATTTT; cdr3_aa: CASVLEAHQPQHF
v_call: TRBV20-1; j_call: TRBJ2-1; d_call: NA; clone_size: many; cdr3_nt: TGCAGTGCCCTGCCGGCCACAGTCTACAATGAGCAGTTCTTC; cdr3_aa: CSALPATVYNEQFF
v_call: TRBV30; j_call: TRBJ1-1; d_call: NA; clone_size: many; cdr3_nt: TGTGCCTGGACCATCGGGGGGAACACTGAAGCTTTCTTT; cdr3_aa: CAWTIGGNTEAFF
v_call: TRBV5-5; j_call: TRBJ1-5; d_call: NA; clone_size: few; cdr3_nt: TGTGCCAGCAGCTCCTTCGCGGGAGGTCAGCCCCAGCATTTT; cdr3_aa: CASSSFAGGQPQHF
v_call: TRBV7-9; j_call: TRBJ2-3; d_call: TRBD1; clone_size: many; cdr3_nt: TGTGCCAGCAGCTTATTAGGGGGCCGCACAGATACGCAGTATTTT; cdr3_aa: CASSLLGGRTDTQYF
v_call: TRBV7-2; j_call: TRBJ2-3; d_call: NA; clone_size: many; cdr3_nt: TGTGCCAGCAGCTTAGGCCTTAGCACAGATACGCAGTATTTT; cdr3_aa: CASSLGLSTDTQYF
v_call: TRBV2; j_call: TRBJ2-1; d_call: TRBD2; clone_size: many; cdr3_nt: TGTGCCAGCAGTGAAGGACTAGCGGAGCACAATGAGCAGTTCTTC; cdr3_aa: CASSEGLAEHNEQFF
v_call: TRBV7-9; j_call: TRBJ2-7; d_call: TRBD2; clone_size: NA; cdr3_nt: TGTGCCAGCAGCGGAGATAGCGGGAGGATTTATTACGAGCAGTACTTC; cdr3_aa: CASSGDSGRIYYEQYF
v_call: TRBV6-5; j_call: TRBJ2-2; d_call: NA; clone_size: few; cdr3_nt: TGTGCCAGCAGTTCGCCTTCGTCCGGGGAGCTGTTTTTT; cdr3_aa: CASSSPSSGELFF
v_call: TRBV28; j_call: TRBJ1-5; d_call: NA; clone_size: many; cdr3_nt: TGTGCCAGCATGGTCAGGTTAAATCAGCCCCAGCATTTT; cdr3_aa: CASMVRLNQPQHF
v_call: TRBV10-2; j_call: TRBJ2-7; d_call: TRBD2; clone_size: many; cdr3_nt: TGCGCCAGCAGTGATGTGGGGACTAGCGGTTCCTACGAGCAGTACTTC; cdr3_aa: CASSDVGTSGSYEQYF
v_call: TRBV19; j_call: TRBJ2-7; d_call: TRBD1; clone_size: NA; cdr3_nt: TGTGCCAGTAGAAAGGGGGCTACCGCCTACGAGCAGTACTTC; cdr3_aa: CASRKGATAYEQYF
v_call: TRBV6-5; j_call: TRBJ1-5; d_call: NA; clone_size: many; cdr3_nt: TGTGCCAGCAGTTGGGACACCAATCAGCCCCAGCATTTT; cdr3_aa: CASSWDTNQPQHF
v_call: TRBV12-3/TRBV12-4; j_call: TRBJ2-7; d_call: NA; clone_size: once; cdr3_nt: TGTGCCAGCAGGGTGACGGGAAACCCCTACGAGCAGTACTTC; cdr3_aa: CASRVTGNPYEQYF
v_call: TRBV20-1; j_call: TRBJ2-2; d_call: NA; clone_size: few; cdr3_nt: TGCAGTGCTACAGGAGCGAACACCGGGGAGCTGTTTTTT; cdr3_aa: CSATGANTGELFF
v_call: TRBV28; j_call: TRBJ2-2; d_call: NA; clone_size: NA; cdr3_nt: TGTGCCAGCAGCACCCCCACAAGAACCGGGGAGCTGTTTTTT; cdr3_aa: CASSTPTRTGELFF
v_call: TRBV6-1; j_call: TRBJ2-3; d_call: NA; clone_size: many; cdr3_nt: TGTGCCAGCAGTGAAGCCCCAGGGTACACAGATACGCAGTATTTT; cdr3_aa: CASSEAPGYTDTQYF
v_call: TRBV6-2/TRBV6-3; j_call: TRBJ1-1; d_call: NA; clone_size: NA; cdr3_nt: TGTGCCAGCGGAGGCCGGGGAGGGGTCACTGAAGCTTTCTTT; cdr3_aa: CASGGRGGVTEAFF
v_call: TRBV7-2; j_call: TRBJ2-7; d_call: NA; clone_size: NA; cdr3_nt: TGTGCCAGCAGCCGGTATCGACAGTCTTACGAGCAGTACTTC; cdr3_aa: CASSRYRQSYEQYF
v_call: TRBV18; j_call: TRBJ1-5; d_call: NA; clone_size: many; cdr3_nt: TGTGCCAGCTCACCAACAGAGGGTTTTCAGCCCCAGCATTTT; cdr3_aa: CASSPTEGFQPQHF
v_call: TRBV7-2; j_call: TRBJ2-2; d_call: TRBD2; clone_size: many; cdr3_nt: TGTGCCAGCAGCCTCCGCCCAGGGACTAGCGGGGAGCTGTTTTTT; cdr3_aa: CASSLRPGTSGELFF
v_call: TRBV27; j_call: TRBJ2-7; d_call: NA; clone_size: many; cdr3_nt: TGTGCCAGCAGAACCTTGGGTCCCAGCTCCTACGAGCAGTACTTC; cdr3_aa: CASRTLGPSSYEQYF
v_call: TRBV9; j_call: TRBJ2-2; d_call: NA; clone_size: few; cdr3_nt: TGTGCCAGCAGCGCGACGAACACCGGGGAGCTGTTTTTT; cdr3_aa: CASSATNTGELFF
v_call: TRBV2; j_call: TRBJ2-7; d_call: TRBD2; clone_size: NA; cdr3_nt: TGTGCCAGCAGTGGTGTTAGCGGGAGTTACGAGCAGTACTTC; cdr3_aa: CASSGVSGSYEQYF
v_call: TRBV6-9; j_call: TRBJ2-1; d_call: NA; clone_size: NA; cdr3_nt: TGTGCCAGCAGTTACCCAGCGGACCGGAACAATGAGCAGTTCTTC; cdr3_aa: CASSYPADRNNEQFF
v_call: TRBV28; j_call: TRBJ2-3; d_call: NA; clone_size: many; cdr3_nt: TGTGCCAGCTTGGAGGGAAGTACAGATACGCAGTATTTT; cdr3_aa: CASLEGSTDTQYF
v_call: TRBV4-1; j_call: TRBJ2-7; d_call: TRBD1; clone_size: NA; cdr3_nt: TGCGCCAGCAGCCAAGATGGTGGGACAGGGGTGCCGGGTGAGACCTACGAGCAGTACTTC; cdr3_aa: CASSQDGGTGVPGETYEQYF
v_call: TRBV20-1; j_call: TRBJ2-5; d_call: NA; clone_size: many; cdr3_nt: TGCAGTGCTAGGGACTACCAAGAGACCCAGTACTTC; cdr3_aa: CSARDYQETQYF
v_call: TRBV12-3/TRBV12-4; j_call: TRBJ1-1; d_call: NA; clone_size: many; cdr3_nt: TGTGCCAGCAGTGGGACGGGACGGATTGAAGCTTTCTTT; cdr3_aa: CASSGTGRIEAFF
v_call: TRBV20-1; j_call: TRBJ2-1; d_call: TRBD2; clone_size: many; cdr3_nt: TGCAGTGCCACTATGCGGGGTGTGTGGCTAGCGGCCTGGAATGAGCAGTTCTTC; cdr3_aa: CSATMRGVWLAAWNEQFF
v_call: TRBV10-3; j_call: TRBJ1-3; d_call: NA; clone_size: few; cdr3_nt: TGTGCCATCAGTGAGTTAGCAGGGAGAAGAAACACCATATATTTT; cdr3_aa: CAISELAGRRNTIYF
v_call: TRBV5-6; j_call: TRBJ1-1; d_call: NA; clone_size: NA; cdr3_nt: TGTGCCAGCAGCTTGGTTAACCCGGGTGAAGCTTTCTTT; cdr3_aa: CASSLVNPGEAFF
v_call: TRBV2; j_call: TRBJ1-5; d_call: NA; clone_size: many; cdr3_nt: TGTGCCAGCAGCCAAGATTACACGAGCAATCAGCCCCAGCATTTT; cdr3_aa: CASSQDYTSNQPQHF
v_call: TRBV28; j_call: TRBJ2-6; d_call: TRBD1; clone_size: few; cdr3_nt: TGTGCCAGCACCTGGCACAGGGGGTCTGGGGCCAACGTCCTGACTTTC; cdr3_aa: CASTWHRGSGANVLTF
v_call: TRBV27; j_call: TRBJ2-3; d_call: TRBD1; clone_size: many; cdr3_nt: TGTGCCAGCAGTTTTCTAGGACAGGGAACAGATACGCAGTATTTT; cdr3_aa: CASSFLGQGTDTQYF
v_call: TRBV6-5; j_call: TRBJ2-6; d_call: NA; clone_size: NA; cdr3_nt: TGTGCCAGCAGTTATGATGTGGTTGGGGGCGGCCCTGGGGCCAACGTCCTGACTTTC; cdr3_aa: CASSYDVVGGGPGANVLTF
v_call: TRBV20-1; j_call: TRBJ1-5; d_call: NA; clone_size: many; cdr3_nt: TGCAGTGCTAGCTCGACAAATAGCAATCAGCCCCAGCATTTT; cdr3_aa: CSASSTNSNQPQHF
v_call: TRBV24-1; j_call: TRBJ2-7; d_call: NA; clone_size: NA; cdr3_nt: TGTGCCACCAGTGATTTTGGCCTAGTGACATGCTACGAGCAGTACTTC; cdr3_aa: CATSDFGLVTCYEQYF
v_call: TRBV18; j_call: TRBJ2-3; d_call: NA; clone_size: NA; cdr3_nt: TGTGCCAGCTCACCTTGGGACTGGACCACAGATACGCAGTGTTTT; cdr3_aa: CASSPWDWTTDTQCF
v_call: TRBV27; j_call: TRBJ2-5; d_call: NA; clone_size: many; cdr3_nt: TGTGCCAGCAGCCGGCCGGGACGGCAAAAAGAGACCCAGTACTTC; cdr3_aa: CASSRPGRQKETQYF